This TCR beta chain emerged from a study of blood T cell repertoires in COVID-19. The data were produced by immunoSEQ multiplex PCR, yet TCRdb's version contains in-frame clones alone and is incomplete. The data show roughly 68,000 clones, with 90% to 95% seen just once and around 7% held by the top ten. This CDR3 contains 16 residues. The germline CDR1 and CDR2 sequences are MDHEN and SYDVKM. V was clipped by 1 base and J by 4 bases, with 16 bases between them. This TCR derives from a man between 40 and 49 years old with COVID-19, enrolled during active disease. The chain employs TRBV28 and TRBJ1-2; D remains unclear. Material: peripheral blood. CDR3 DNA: TGTGCCAGCAGTTTATTGGTAGCCTCCGTAGGCTATGGCTACACCTTC. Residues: CASSLLVASVGYGYTF.